Following are 10 T cell receptor beta chains from one sample sequenced in a study of control samples from healthy donors and cancer patients. Assay used: immunoSEQ multiplex PCR; TCRdb lists only in-frame clones, some missing. The repertoire includes just over 150,000 clones, approximately 90% of them detected once, and 12% sits in the top ten. Sequencing used blood. The origin of the receptors is a young man in good health.

V and J are TRBV7-2 and TRBJ2-1; a possible D gene is TRBD2 (6 bases). Trimming left V 1 base short and J 3 bases short, with 10 bases between. The CDR3 covers 15 residues. Per germline, CDR1 SGHTA and CDR2 FQGNSA. The CDR3 protein is CASSLGTSSYNEQFF. The CDR3 DNA reads TGTGCCAGCAGCTTAGGCACTAGCAGCTACAATGAGCAGTTCTTC.

This chain links TRBV14 with TRBJ2-3; 11 nucleotides align to TRBD2. This CDR3 region has 16 residues. CDR1 SGHDN and CDR2 FVKESK come from the germline V gene. V dropped 3 bases and J dropped 2; count of bases not matched to a gene: 4. CDR3 in amino acids: CASSQIAGGLTDTQYF. The CDR3 coding sequence is TGTGCCAGCAGCCAGATAGCGGGAGGGCTCACAGATACGCAGTATTTT.

The chain recombines TRBV20-1 with TRBJ1-6; D unclear. Germline V gene data show CDR1 as DFQATT and CDR2 as SNEGSKA (reference sequence). The CDR3 runs to 11 residues. The V gene lost 1 base and the J gene lost 7 bases, with 2 bases spanning the gap. CDR3 in amino acids: CSARVNSPLHF. In DNA form, the CDR3 reads TGCAGTGCTAGAGTAAATTCACCCCTCCACTTT.

Only a few counts were recorded for this clone. The chain is built from TRBV4-1 and TRBJ2-1, with D perhaps TRBD1 (6 bases). V was cut by 0 bases and J by 9 bases, with 15 bases left in between. CDR1 MGHRA and CDR2 YSYEKL come from the germline V gene. This CDR3 region has 15 residues. CDR3 residues: CASSQDLGTYGEQFF. The CDR3 nucleotides are TGCGCCAGCAGCCAAGATCTTGGGACATATGGTGAGCAGTTCTTC.

CDR3 nucleotides: TGTGCCAGCAGCTACGGTACCGGGACAGGCCTTAATTCACCCCTCCACTTT. Its protein product is CASSYGTGTGLNSPLHF. The chain recombines TRBV7-2 with TRBJ1-6; 8 bases are shared with TRBD1. The CDR3 runs 17 residues. The V gene end was trimmed by 4 bases and the J gene end by 6 bases; junction bases not matched to a gene: 11. Germline V lookup: CDR1 SGHTA, CDR2 FQGNSA.

A few counts support this clone. The chain is built from TRBV4-1 and TRBJ2-5; TRBD2 is a possible D gene (6 bases). This CDR3 is 17 amino acids long. V lost 0 bases and J 5 bases, leaving 19 bases between the germline ends. The germline V gene has CDR1 MGHRA and CDR2 YSYEKL. The CDR3 here is CASSQENSPGGRETQYF. CDR3 bases: TGCGCCAGCAGCCAAGAAAATTCCCCCGGAGGGCGGGAGACCCAGTACTTC.

This clone was seen a single time. The chain couples TRBV25-1 to TRBJ2-5; 10 bases fit TRBD2. The CDR3 totals 15 residues. The germline V gene encodes CDR1 MGHDK and CDR2 SYGVNS. The junction had 16 bases not matched to a gene; V was cut back by 5 bases and J by 13 bases. CDR3 amino acids: CASSPPLAGETIRYF. The CDR3 DNA reads as TGTGCCAGCAGTCCTCCCCTAGCGGGAGAGACCATTCGGTACTTC.

The V gene is TRBV9, the J gene TRBJ1-1; D gene uncertain. Germline V gene lookup returns CDR1 SGDLS and CDR2 YYNGEE. V was clipped by 0 bases and J by 1 base, with 7 bases between them. This CDR3 has 14 residues. CDR3 DNA sequence: TGTGCCAGCAGCGTAGAACACACGAACACTGAAGCTTTCTTT. It yields the protein CASSVEHTNTEAFF.

The V and J genes are TRBV4-1 and TRBJ2-1, with D uncertain. CDR3 length: 12 amino acids. V dropped 1 base and J dropped 9 bases, with 7 bases sitting between them. Germline values: CDR1 MGHRA, CDR2 YSYEKL. The CDR3 DNA reads TGCGCCAGCAGCCAAGCTTGGGGTGAGCAGTTCTTC. Encoded protein: CASSQAWGEQFF.

V gene TRBV11-2 combines with J gene TRBJ1-1, with D hard to call. This CDR3 contains 15 residues. Germline V gene data show CDR1 as SGHAT and CDR2 as FQNNGV. Between the trimmed V and J ends, which lost 3 bases and 6 bases, there was a span of 17 bases. CDR3 sequence reads: CASSFGVSRRAEAFF. In DNA, the CDR3 is TGTGCCAGCAGCTTCGGGGTGTCTAGGCGCGCTGAAGCTTTCTTT.